The subject of this entry is one TCR beta chain. Original processing methods: The assay estimated nucleated cells by amplifying reference gene primers. Profiled with immunoSEQ multiplex PCR; TCRdb holds only in-frame clones, not every one. For V, J and clone size, that table is used; D and trimming come from the DNA. The sample gives 50,000 to 75,000 clones, about 73% of which show up once; less than 20% is in the top ten. These data are taken from a study of blood T cell repertoires in COVID-19. This clonotype originated in a woman between 45 and 60 years old with active or convalescent COVID-19. Sequencing was carried out using peripheral blood.

This CDR3 reads CASSEDTRTTETQYF. The CDR3 DNA reads TGTGCCAGCAGCGAAGACACGCGGACTACAGAGACCCAGTACTTC. This chain connects TRBV5-4 to TRBJ2-5; possible D gene TRBD2, 6 bases. The CDR3 extends over 15 amino acids. V gave up 4 bases and J gave up 4 bases, with 17 bases separating them. CDR1 and CDR2 (germline): SGHNT, YYREEE (reference sequence).